This T cell receptor beta chain was profiled in a study of T cell repertoires in cytomegalovirus infection. Across the whole study: Matching HLA type and CMV infection were both indicated by public TCR beta signatures. Broader study findings: Adding up the frequency of public TCR beta families identified people who carried CMV plus the relevant HLA. The response measured ex vivo was dominated by TCR beta clonotypes (HLA-C-restricted and CMV-specific).

MiXCR, applied by TCRdb to the reads, yields one record per CDR3 protein. The sample lists some 440,000 distinct CDR3 sequences; under 40% were seen once. This clonotype was counted a few times. Its specificity is unknown. The ends lost 5 bases at V and 0 bases at J; junction bases unmatched: 6. The CDR3 has 15 residues. Germline CDR1 reads SEHNR; CDR2 reads FQNEAQ (reference sequence). The clonotype originates from a human donor in good health (CMV status not recorded). Some clones in this sample may be carry-over from other donors' samples. The rearrangement links TRBV7-9 to TRBJ2-5, with 7 bases that match TRBD1. The source material was PBMCs. In DNA form, the CDR3 reads TGTGCCAGCAGCGGATGGGACAGCTACCAAGAGACCCAGTACTTC. Translating it yields CASSGWDSYQETQYF.